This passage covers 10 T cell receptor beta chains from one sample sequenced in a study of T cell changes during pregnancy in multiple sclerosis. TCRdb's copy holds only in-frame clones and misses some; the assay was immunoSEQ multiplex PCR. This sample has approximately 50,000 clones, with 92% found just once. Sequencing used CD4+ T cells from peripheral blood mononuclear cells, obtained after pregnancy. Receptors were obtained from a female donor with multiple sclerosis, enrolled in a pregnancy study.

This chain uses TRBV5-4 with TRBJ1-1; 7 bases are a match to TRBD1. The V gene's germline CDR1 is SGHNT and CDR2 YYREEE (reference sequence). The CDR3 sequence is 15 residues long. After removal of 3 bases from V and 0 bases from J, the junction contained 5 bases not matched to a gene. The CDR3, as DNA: TGTGCCAGCAGCTCTCGGACAGGAGTGAACACTGAAGCTTTCTTT. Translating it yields CASSSRTGVNTEAFF. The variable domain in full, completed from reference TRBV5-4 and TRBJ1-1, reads ETGVTQSPTHLIKTRGQQVTLRCSSQSGHNTVSWYQQALGQGPQFIFQYYREEENGRGNFPPRFSGLQFPNYSSELNVNALELDDSALYLCASSSRTGVNTEAFFGQGTRLTVV.

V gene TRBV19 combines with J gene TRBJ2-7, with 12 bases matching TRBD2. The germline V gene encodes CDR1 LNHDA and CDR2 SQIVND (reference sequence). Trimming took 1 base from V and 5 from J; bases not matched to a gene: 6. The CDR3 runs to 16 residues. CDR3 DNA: TGTGCCAGTAGTATAGGACGGACTAGCGGGAAGAACGAGCAGTACTTC. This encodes CASSIGRTSGKNEQYF.

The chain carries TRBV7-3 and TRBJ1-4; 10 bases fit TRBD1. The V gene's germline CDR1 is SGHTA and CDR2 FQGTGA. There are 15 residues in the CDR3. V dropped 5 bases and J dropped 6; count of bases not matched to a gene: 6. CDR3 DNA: TGTGCCAGCAGCCGTACTGGACAGGGGGATGAAAAACTGTTTTTT. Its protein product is CASSRTGQGDEKLFF.

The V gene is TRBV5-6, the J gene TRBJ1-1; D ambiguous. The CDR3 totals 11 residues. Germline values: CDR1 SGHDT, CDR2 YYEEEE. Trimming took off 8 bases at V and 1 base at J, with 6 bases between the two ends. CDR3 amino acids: CASQKNTEAFF. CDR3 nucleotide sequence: TGTGCCAGTCAGAAGAACACTGAAGCTTTCTTT.

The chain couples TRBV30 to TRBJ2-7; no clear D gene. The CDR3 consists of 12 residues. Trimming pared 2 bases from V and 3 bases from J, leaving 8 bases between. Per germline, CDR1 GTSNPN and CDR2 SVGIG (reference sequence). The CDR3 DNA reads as TGTGCCTGGAGTCCCCCTAGCTACGAGCAGTACTTC. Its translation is CAWSPPSYEQYF.

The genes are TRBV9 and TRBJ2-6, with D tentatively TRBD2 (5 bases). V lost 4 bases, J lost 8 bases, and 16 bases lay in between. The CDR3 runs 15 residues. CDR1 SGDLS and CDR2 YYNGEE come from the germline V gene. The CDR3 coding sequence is TGTGCCAGCAGCCCCTCAGTCGGGATGTCCAACGTCCTGACTTTC. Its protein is CASSPSVGMSNVLTF. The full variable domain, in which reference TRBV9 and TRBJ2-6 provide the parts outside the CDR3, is DSGVTQTPKHLITATGQRVTLRCSPRSGDLSVYWYQQSLDQGLQFLIQYYNGEERAKGNILERFSAQQFPDLHSELNLSSLELGDSALYFCASSPSVGMSNVLTFGAGSRLTVL.

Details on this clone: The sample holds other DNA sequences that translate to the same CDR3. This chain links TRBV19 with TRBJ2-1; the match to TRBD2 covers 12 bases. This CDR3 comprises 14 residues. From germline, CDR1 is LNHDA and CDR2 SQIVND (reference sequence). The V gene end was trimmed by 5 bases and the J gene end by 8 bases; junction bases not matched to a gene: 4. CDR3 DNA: TGTGCCAGTAGTCTAGCGGGAGGGCCTTATGAGCAGTTCTTC. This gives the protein CASSLAGGPYEQFF.

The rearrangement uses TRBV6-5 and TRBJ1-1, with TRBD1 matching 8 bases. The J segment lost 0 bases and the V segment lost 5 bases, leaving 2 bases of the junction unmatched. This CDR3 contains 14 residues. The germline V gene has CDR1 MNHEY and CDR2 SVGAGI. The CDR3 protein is CASSPTGVNTEAFF. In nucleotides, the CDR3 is TGTGCCAGCAGTCCGACAGGGGTGAACACTGAAGCTTTCTTT.

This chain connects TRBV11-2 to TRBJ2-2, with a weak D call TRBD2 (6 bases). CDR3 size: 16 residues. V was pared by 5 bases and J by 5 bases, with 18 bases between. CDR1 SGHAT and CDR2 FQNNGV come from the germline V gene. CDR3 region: CASSQSGTSRTGELFF. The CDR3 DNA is TGTGCCAGCAGCCAAAGTGGAACTAGCCGGACCGGGGAGCTGTTTTTT.

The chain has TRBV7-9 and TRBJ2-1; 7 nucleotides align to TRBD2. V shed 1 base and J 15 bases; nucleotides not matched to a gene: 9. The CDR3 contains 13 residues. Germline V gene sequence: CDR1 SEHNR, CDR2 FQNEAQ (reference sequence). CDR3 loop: CASSLGSREKWFF. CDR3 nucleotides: TGTGCCAGCAGCTTAGGGTCGCGGGAGAAATGGTTCTTC.